These T cell receptor beta chains were read from a single sample in a study of cytomegalovirus exposure and HLA in healthy donors. Only in-frame clones appear in the TCRdb table, and some are missing; sequencing was by immunoSEQ multiplex PCR. The top ten hold around 3.9% of the sample, which has some 98,000 clones, roughly 89% seen once. Sequenced material: PBMCs. Receptors were obtained from a woman aged 25-40 years in good health and CMV-seronegative. The CDR3 runs from the conserved cysteine through the conserved F or W. A D gene is named only where the DNA matches it firmly. A row's size may be missing; if present it is once, few, many or a size class.

>NA|once|TRBV29-1|TRBJ2-2
TGCAGCGTTGCCGGGGTTGTAAACACCGGGGAGCTGTTTTTT
CSVAGVVNTGELFF
>NA|NA|TRBV6-6|TRBJ2-2
TGTGCCAGCGCTTTACGGGAGAGGGCCGGGGAGCTGTTTTTT
CASALRERAGELFF
>NA|NA|TRBV6-5|TRBJ2-7
TGTGCCAGCAGTTACGGGAGAACGGTCCACGAGCAGTACTTC
CASSYGRTVHEQYF
>NA|once|TRBV15|TRBJ1-5
TGTGCCACCAGCAGGGGGGGGTACAATCAGCCCCAGCATTTT
CATSRGGYNQPQHF
>NA|once|TRBV28|TRBJ1-4
TGTGCCAGCGCACCGTACAGCGGATTTGCTGAAAAACTGTTTTTT
CASAPYSGFAEKLFF
>NA|NA|TRBV15|TRBJ2-2
TGTGCCACCAGCGGTCAGGGCCACACCGGGGAGCTGTTTTTT
CATSGQGHTGELFF
>TRBD1|NA|TRBV27|TRBJ2-1
TGTGCCAGCAGCCGGGACAGGGTAAGTCCCGAGCAGTTCTTC
CASSRDRVSPEQFF
>NA|NA|TRBV2|TRBJ1-1
TGTGCCAGCAGCGTCTCTGAAGCTTTCTTT
CASSVSEAFF
>NA|NA|TRBV28|TRBJ1-5
TGTGCCAGCTTTCAGGTCAGTCAGCCCCAGCATTTT
CASFQVSQPQHF
>NA|NA|TRBV6-5|TRBJ1-1
TGTGCCAGCACCCCAACTACAAGGTTCCCTGAAGCTTTCTTT
CASTPTTRFPEAFF
>TRBD1|NA|TRBV29-1|TRBJ1-4
TGCAGCGCGAGAGGGACAGGGGGCGATGAAAAACTGTTTTTT
CSARGTGGDEKLFF
>NA|NA|TRBV28|TRBJ2-3
TGTGCCAGCAGTTCCGTTGGTCGCGGGATGGCAGATACGCAGTATTTT
CASSSVGRGMADTQYF
>NA|NA|TRBV11-3|TRBJ1-1
TGTGCCAGCAGCACAGAGCCCCAGGGTGAAGCTTTCTTT
CASSTEPQGEAFF
>TRBD2|NA|TRBV4-3|TRBJ2-1
TGCGCCAGCAGCCAAGATCTGCGCGGGAGGGCCGCGGATGAGCAGTTCTTC
CASSQDLRGRAADEQFF
>TRBD1|NA|TRBV6-1|TRBJ1-4
TGTGCCAGCGACCCTGGACAGGGGTATAGTGAAAAACTGTTTTTT
CASDPGQGYSEKLFF
>NA|NA|TRBV2|TRBJ2-7
TGTGCCAGCAGTGAAGCGGGAGTTAGCGAGCAGTACTTC
CASSEAGVSEQYF
>TRBD2|NA|TRBV19|TRBJ2-4
TGTGCCAGTAGTATCGCGGGGGGGGACCCCCGAAACATTCAGTACTTC
CASSIAGGDPRNIQYF
>TRBD1|NA|TRBV7-2|TRBJ1-1
TGTGCCAGCAGCGGACAGGAATACGGGGTCGAAGCTTTCTTT
CASSGQEYGVEAFF
>TRBD1|few|TRBV5-1|TRBJ2-7
TGCGCCAGCAGCTTCGGGGACAGTCGTTCCTACGAGCAGTACTTC
CASSFGDSRSYEQYF
>TRBD2|NA|TRBV5-6|TRBJ2-7
TGTGCCAGCAGCTTCTTCCTAGCGGGAAGTACCTACGAGCAGTACTTC
CASSFFLAGSTYEQYF
>TRBD1|many|TRBV19|TRBJ1-5
TGTGCCAGTAGTAGGGGAACAGGGGAGAACCAGCCCCAGCATTTT
CASSRGTGENQPQHF
>NA|NA|TRBV5-4|TRBJ2-5
TGTGCCAGCAGCCCCGGCAGGGCCCAAGAGACCCAGTACTTC
CASSPGRAQETQYF
>NA|NA|TRBV11-3|TRBJ2-2
TGTGCCAGCAGCTCCAGCTCCGGACTCGGGGAGCTGTTTTTT
CASSSSSGLGELFF
>NA|NA|TRBV7-2|TRBJ2-1
TGTGCCAGCAGTCTAACTGGCTCCGGGTACAATGAGCAGTTCTTC
CASSLTGSGYNEQFF
>NA|once|TRBV27|TRBJ1-4
TGTGCCAGCAGTTTATCGGGGGGGCCAGGGAGTGAAAAACTGTTTTTT
CASSLSGGPGSEKLFF
>TRBD1|once|TRBV2|TRBJ1-6
TGTGCCAGCAGCGACTCTACAGGGGGCGCGAATTCACCCCTCCACTTT
CASSDSTGGANSPLHF
>TRBD1|NA|TRBV29-1|TRBJ1-2
TGCAGCGTTTCCGCCGACAGGGGGCTAGGTGGCTACACCTTC
CSVSADRGLGGYTF
>TRBD2|once|TRBV27|TRBJ2-7
TGTGCCAGCCACGGACTAGCGGGAGGGACCCCCTACGAGCAGTACTTC
CASHGLAGGTPYEQYF
>TRBD1|NA|TRBV15|TRBJ2-7
TGTGCCACCAGCAGAGATTTCGGGACAGGGAGGCTCCACTACGAGCAGTACTTC
CATSRDFGTGRLHYEQYF
>TRBD1|NA|TRBV7-2|TRBJ2-7
TGTGCCAGCAGCTTAGGGGTCGGACAGGGGGCGGCAGAGCAGTACTTC
CASSLGVGQGAAEQYF
>NA|NA|TRBV29-1|TRBJ1-2
TGCAGCGTTGTACGGGGGGCGGACTATGGCTACACCTTC
CSVVRGADYGYTF
>NA|NA|TRBV7-2|TRBJ2-2
TGTGCCAGCAGCGTAATCAGGAACACCGGGGAGCTGTTTTTT
CASSVIRNTGELFF
>TRBD2|NA|TRBV5-5|TRBJ2-1
TGTGCCAGCAGCTTCCCCGGACTAGCGGCGGAAGATGAGCAGTTCTTC
CASSFPGLAAEDEQFF
>TRBD1|NA|TRBV4-3|TRBJ1-5
TGCGCCAGCAGCCAAGATCTGGCTACGGGACAGGGAATTTGGCAGCCCCAGCATTTT
CASSQDLATGQGIWQPQHF
>NA|few|TRBV5-4|TRBJ2-7
TGTGCCAGCAGCCGAAAGGGCGGGGTGTCCTACGAGCAGTACTTC
CASSRKGGVSYEQYF
>TRBD2|NA|TRBV6-5|TRBJ2-1
TGTGCCAGCAGTCGAGCTAGCGGGAGGGACGAGCAGTTCTTC
CASSRASGRDEQFF
>NA|NA|TRBV9|TRBJ2-1
TGTGCCAGCAGCTTCCAGGGACGGGGGTACAATGAGCAGTTCTTC
CASSFQGRGYNEQFF
>TRBD1|NA|TRBV5-6|TRBJ1-2
TGTGCCAGCAGCTACCGGGACAGGTCTCTATGGGGCTACACCTTC
CASSYRDRSLWGYTF
>TRBD2|NA|TRBV7-8|TRBJ2-3
TGTGCCAGCAGCTTCGAAAGGATCCCCGGGAGGAGTGCGCAGTATTTT
CASSFERIPGRSAQYF
>NA|NA|TRBV5-1|TRBJ2-3
TGCGCCAGCAGCTTGGATACTTTCACAGATACGCAGTATTTT
CASSLDTFTDTQYF
>NA|once|TRBV4-2|TRBJ2-7
TGTGCCAGCAGCCAACCTCCCGGGTACGAGCAGTACTTC
CASSQPPGYEQYF
>NA|NA|TRBV10-3|TRBJ1-3
TGTGCCATCAGCAATCCAGGAAACACCATATATTTT
CAISNPGNTIYF
>TRBD2|NA|TRBV6-5|TRBJ2-1
TGTGCCAGCAGGTCTAGCGGGAGCGTATTCAATGAGCAGTTCTTC
CASRSSGSVFNEQFF
>NA|NA|TRBV5-1|TRBJ2-4
TGCGCCAGCAGCTTGATTGTTTCGACAGGCGGGCAAAACATTCAGTACTTC
CASSLIVSTGGQNIQYF
>NA|NA|TRBV5-1|TRBJ1-1
TGCGCCAGCAGCGTGGCACAGGGAAACACTGAAGCTTTCTTT
CASSVAQGNTEAFF
>TRBD1|NA|TRBV28|TRBJ1-2
TGCCACGCTGGTGGAAGGGGGCGTGACTATGGCTACACCTTC
CHAGGRGRDYGYTF
>TRBD1|NA|TRBV6-1|TRBJ2-7
TGTGCCAGCAGTGACCTGACAGGGGACCCCTACGAGCAGTACTTC
CASSDLTGDPYEQYF
>NA|NA|TRBV11-3|TRBJ2-2
TGTGCCAGCAGCTTACAAAGCGGCTTTTCCGGGGAGCTGTTTTTT
CASSLQSGFSGELFF
>TRBD1|NA|TRBV6-1|TRBJ2-7
TGTGCCAGCAGTGTCCGGGCCCTAACCGGGACAGGGAGCTCCTACGAGCAGTACTTC
CASSVRALTGTGSSYEQYF
>TRBD2|NA|TRBV4-3|TRBJ2-1
TGCGCCAGCAGCCACGGACTAGCGGACAATGAGCAGTTCTTC
CASSHGLADNEQFF
>NA|few|TRBV5-1|TRBJ2-3
TGCGCCAGCAGCACGGGGGATACGCAGTATTTT
CASSTGDTQYF